The 7 T cell receptor beta chains in this list originate from one sample, sequenced in a study of sequential checkpoint blockade in melanoma. The sample's treatment: randomized to nivolumab then ipilimumab (arm A) or the reverse (arm B). Only in-frame clones appear in the TCRdb table, and some are missing; sequencing was by immunoSEQ multiplex PCR. Found here are approximately 14,000 clones, over 60% of them singletons; the top ten hold approximately 31%. This specimen consisted of CD8+ T cells sorted from blood (inferred from file names), obtained from a patient given nivolumab and ipilimumab in sequence. The receptor source for this set is a human donor with melanoma.

Worth noting for this clone: The junction departs from germline at one end; a sequencing error may be responsible. The V call is TRBV6-1, the J call TRBJ2-1, with TRBD1 matching 7 bases. This CDR3 has 15 residues. Germline assignment: CDR1 MNHNS and CDR2 SASEGT. The DNA of the CDR3 is TGTGCCAGCAGTGAAAACAGGGGCTCCAACAATGAGCAGTTCTTC. It is translated as CASSENRGSNNEQFF.

This clone appeared a single time. The V and J genes are TRBV11-3 and TRBJ2-2, with D uncertain. Germline assignment: CDR1 SGHNT and CDR2 YENEEA. V was pared by 5 bases and J by 4 bases, with 14 bases between. The CDR3 extends over 15 amino acids. The CDR3 DNA sequence: TGTGCCAGCAGCCCCCCCTTATCTCGCACCGGGGAGCTGTTTTTT. This encodes CASSPPLSRTGELFF.

The chain recombines TRBV28 with TRBJ2-7, with D possibly being TRBD1 (5 bases). The germline CDR1 and CDR2 sequences are MDHEN and SYDVKM. V dropped 6 bases and J dropped 3 bases, with 12 bases sitting between them. This CDR3 contains 13 residues. The CDR3 reads CASRLQVFYEQYF. The CDR3 nucleotides read TGTGCCAGCAGGCTACAGGTATTCTACGAGCAGTACTTC.

The genes are TRBV5-1 and TRBJ2-5; TRBD1 is a possible D gene (6 bases). This CDR3 comprises 14 residues. The V gene's germline CDR1 is SGHRS and CDR2 YFSETQ. The V gene lost 7 bases and the J gene lost 5 bases, with 18 bases spanning the gap. CDR3 sequence: CASRKDRGWETQYF. As DNA, the CDR3 is TGCGCCAGCCGGAAGGACAGAGGGTGGGAGACCCAGTACTTC.

The chain recombines TRBV27 with TRBJ2-1; TRBD1 matches 8 bases. The CDR3 totals 13 residues. V was pared by 4 bases and J by 8 bases, with 4 bases of the junction left unmatched. The germline gives CDR1 MNHEY, CDR2 SMNVEV (reference sequence). The CDR3 spells CASSSGGEYEQFF. CDR3 bases: TGTGCCAGCAGTTCAGGGGGCGAGTATGAGCAGTTCTTC.

The chain combines TRBV10-2 with TRBJ2-1; 11 bases line up with TRBD2. Germline CDR1 reads WSHSY; CDR2 reads SAAADI. The ends lost 7 bases at V and 6 bases at J; junction bases unmatched: 14. This CDR3 spans 17 amino acids. The CDR3 protein is CASKGLAGPPVGNEQFF. The CDR3 coding sequence is TGCGCCAGCAAAGGACTAGCGGGCCCCCCGGTCGGCAATGAGCAGTTCTTC.

The rearrangement links TRBV7-9 to TRBJ2-5; D uncertain. The CDR3 totals 11 residues. V gave up 3 bases and J gave up 5 bases, with 4 bases separating them. CDR1 and CDR2 from the germline V gene are SEHNR and FQNEAQ (reference sequence). CDR3 in amino acids: CASSFGETQYF. DNA of the CDR3: TGTGCCAGCAGCTTCGGTGAGACCCAGTACTTC.